This is a list of T cell receptor beta chains from one sample in a study of cytomegalovirus exposure and HLA in healthy donors. Data came from immunoSEQ multiplex PCR; TCRdb stores just in-frame clones and leaves some out. The top ten hold over 0.5% of the sample, which has about 93,000 clones, about 80% seen once. The material sequenced was PBMCs. All receptors derive from a man aged 30 to 39 in good health and CMV-seronegative. CDR3s include the opening cysteine and the closing phenylalanine or tryptophan. The order of the fields is V gene, J gene, D gene, clone size, CDR3 DNA, CDR3 protein. The D gene is left open where the match is weak. For some rows the clone size is stated as once, few or many, or as a class when expanded; others skip it.

TRBV5-4	TRBJ1-2	TRBD1	-	TGTGCCAGCAGCTGGGGAAACCCGGGACAGGGGGTCTATGGCTACACCTTC	CASSWGNPGQGVYGYTF
TRBV29-1	TRBJ1-1	TRBD1	once	TGCAGCGCCTACGTTAGGGACAGGGGACTGAACACTGAAGCTTTCTTT	CSAYVRDRGLNTEAFF
TRBV6-1	TRBJ2-1	TRBD2	-	TGTGCCAGCGCACGCCCGGGACTAGATGGGAATGAGCAGTTCTTC	CASARPGLDGNEQFF
TRBV7-9	TRBJ2-1	TRBD2	-	TGTGCCAGCAGCCACCCTTCGCGGGAGTCCGGTCTCTTC	CASSHPSRESGLF
TRBV18	TRBJ2-4	-	-	TGTGCCAGCTCACCCAAGGAGAGGGTGGACCTCAAAAACATTCAGTACTTC	CASSPKERVDLKNIQYF
TRBV7-2	TRBJ2-6	-	-	TGTGCCAGCAGGCTAGGGGTCTCTGGGGCCAACGTCCTGACTTTC	CASRLGVSGANVLTF
TRBV18	TRBJ2-3	TRBD1	-	TGTGCCAGCTCACCACTCGGGACAGACGCAGATACGCAGTATTTT	CASSPLGTDADTQYF
TRBV5-4	TRBJ2-1	TRBD2	-	TGTGCCAGCAGCTTGGCCTCAACTAGCGGGCCCTACAATGAGCAGTTCTTC	CASSLASTSGPYNEQFF
TRBV7-6	TRBJ2-5	-	-	TGTGCCAGCAGCATGCGACATCAGAGCTTGTACCAAGAGACCCAGTACTTC	CASSMRHQSLYQETQYF
TRBV11-2	TRBJ1-1	-	-	TGTGCCAGCAGGACAGGTGCCGACACTGAAGCTTTCTTT	CASRTGADTEAFF
TRBV11-3	TRBJ1-3	-	-	TGTGCCAGCAGCTTAGATCGACTCTCTGGAAACACCATATATTTT	CASSLDRLSGNTIYF
TRBV7-9	TRBJ1-3	TRBD1	-	TGTGCCAGCAGCCCTACAGGGGGTTCATCTGGAAACACCATATATTTT	CASSPTGGSSGNTIYF
TRBV29-1	TRBJ2-7	-	once	TGCAGCGTTGTGTCGGTGGGGCGGGATATCTCCTACGAGCAGTACTTC	CSVVSVGRDISYEQYF
TRBV6-4	TRBJ1-1	TRBD1	-	TGTGCCAGCAGTGAACACCCGACAGGGCTGGGCACTGAAGCTTTCTTT	CASSEHPTGLGTEAFF
TRBV7-9	TRBJ1-2	-	-	TGTGCCAGCAGCGCTACAGGGCTCTATGGCTACACCTTC	CASSATGLYGYTF
TRBV4-3	TRBJ2-1	-	few	TGCGCCAGCAGCCAAGACGACAATGAGCAGTTCTTC	CASSQDDNEQFF
TRBV25-1	TRBJ2-7	-	few	TGTGCCAGCAGTGGGCCTTCCTACGAGCAGTACTTC	CASSGPSYEQYF
TRBV7-3	TRBJ1-1	-	-	TGTGCCAGCAGCTTTTTAGGGCGGGGCGCTGAAGCTTTCTTT	CASSFLGRGAEAFF
TRBV4-2	TRBJ1-5	-	few	TGTGCCAGCAGCCAAGTATCAGGACAAAGGCATTTT	CASSQVSGQRHF
TRBV12-5	TRBJ1-5	TRBD1	-	TGTGCTAGTGGTTTAGGACAGGTCAATCAGCCCCAGCATTTT	CASGLGQVNQPQHF
TRBV11-2	TRBJ1-2	TRBD1	-	TGTGCCAGCAGCACACAAGGGACAGAGACTAACTATGGCTACACCTTC	CASSTQGTETNYGYTF
TRBV4-3	TRBJ1-1	-	-	TGCGCCAGCAGCCAAGATACGTGGGGACTAAACACTGAAGCTTTCTTT	CASSQDTWGLNTEAFF
TRBV7-8	TRBJ2-1	TRBD2	-	TGTGCCAGCAGCCCAAGGGGACTAGCGGGCGGGTACAATGAGCAGTTCTTC	CASSPRGLAGGYNEQFF
TRBV4-1	TRBJ1-1	-	-	TGCGCCAGCAGCCAAGAACGGCCGACGGGGGCTTTCTTT	CASSQERPTGAFF
TRBV29-1	TRBJ1-5	-	-	TGCAGCGACGTGGCGGCAGGCAATCAGCCCCAGCATTTT	CSDVAAGNQPQHF
TRBV19	TRBJ2-2	TRBD2	-	TGTGCCAGTAAAAGCGGGAGTAGCACCGGGGAGCTGTTTTTT	CASKSGSSTGELFF
TRBV5-1	TRBJ2-3	-	once	TGCGCCAGCAGCTCCCAAATGTTGGGGGGACCAAACACAGATACGCAGTATTTT	CASSSQMLGGPNTDTQYF
TRBV5-1	TRBJ1-6	TRBD1	-	TGCGCCAGCAGCTCGGGACAGAGTAATTCACCCCTCCACTTT	CASSSGQSNSPLHF
TRBV4-1	TRBJ2-3	TRBD1	-	TGCGCCAACAGCCATCCCGGGACAGTTAGCACAGATACGCAGTATTTT	CANSHPGTVSTDTQYF
TRBV6-5	TRBJ2-1	TRBD2	-	TGTGCCAGCAGGGCTAGCGGGGCGTCCTACAATGAGCAGTTCTTC	CASRASGASYNEQFF
TRBV7-2	TRBJ2-3	-	-	TGTGCCAGCAGACATCCAGGGGTAGATACGCAGTATTTT	CASRHPGVDTQYF
TRBV13	TRBJ2-3	TRBD2	-	TGTGCCAGCAGCCAAATGGGACTAGCGGGAGGGCCCGATACGCAGTATTTT	CASSQMGLAGGPDTQYF
TRBV9	TRBJ2-1	-	-	TGTGCCAGCAGCGTATTACAGTCCGCGCAGAATGAGCAGTTCTTC	CASSVLQSAQNEQFF
TRBV21-1	TRBJ1-1	-	-	TGTGCCAGCAGTCTAGGACAGTCGAAGCCTGAAGCTTTCTTT	CASSLGQSKPEAFF
TRBV5-8	TRBJ1-1	TRBD1	-	TGTGCCAGCAGCGTTGGACAGGGGAACACTGAAGCTTTCTTT	CASSVGQGNTEAFF
TRBV6-1	TRBJ1-5	TRBD1	-	TGTGCCAGCAGTGAACGGGACAGGTCACCCCCGACCCAGCATTTT	CASSERDRSPPTQHF
TRBV15	TRBJ2-5	-	-	TGTGCCACCAACCAACCCAATCAGGGGCTGGAGACCCAGTACTTC	CATNQPNQGLETQYF
TRBV7-2	TRBJ2-5	-	-	TGTGCCAGCAGCTTCACCATAGCTGCCCTTGAGACCCAGTACTTC	CASSFTIAALETQYF
TRBV15	TRBJ1-4	-	-	TGTGCCACCTCCAGGGACTTCGTGCATGAAAAACTGTTTTTT	CATSRDFVHEKLFF
TRBV19	TRBJ1-2	TRBD1	-	TGTGCCAGTAGTAGGACAGGAGCTAGCGGCTACACCTTC	CASSRTGASGYTF
TRBV5-1	TRBJ1-2	-	-	TGCGCCAGCAGCTTGGACAGGGCAAACTATGGCTACACCTTC	CASSLDRANYGYTF
TRBV5-8	TRBJ2-3	TRBD2	once	TGTGCCAGCAGCTTGGCCGTGGCTAGCGGGGGGTGGAGCACAGATACGCAGTATTTT	CASSLAVASGGWSTDTQYF
TRBV4-1	TRBJ1-1	TRBD1	-	TGCGCCAGCAGCCAAGGTCCGGGACAGGGTACCACTGAAGCTTTCTTT	CASSQGPGQGTTEAFF
TRBV6-1	TRBJ1-5	-	-	TGTGCCAGCAGGGAGAGGCAACCCAATCAGCCCCAGCATTTT	CASRERQPNQPQHF
TRBV5-6	TRBJ2-1	TRBD1	-	TGTGCCAGCACCCCTTTTGGACAGGGGGCGCAGAATGAGCAGTTCTTC	CASTPFGQGAQNEQFF
TRBV27	TRBJ2-1	TRBD2	-	TGTGCCAGCAGTTTATCGATCCTAGCGGGAGATGAGCAGTTCTTC	CASSLSILAGDEQFF
TRBV11-1	TRBJ1-4	-	few	TGTGCCAGCAGCTTAGACGGTTCAACTAATGAAAAACTGTTTTTT	CASSLDGSTNEKLFF
TRBV9	TRBJ2-1	-	few	TGTGCCAGCAGCGTAGTTAGTTTAGCGGCAAGCTCCTACAATGAGCAGTTCTTC	CASSVVSLAASSYNEQFF